The source of this T cell receptor (beta chain) is a study of human T cells and chemical hapten exposure. About the research overall: Mainly, slight library volume differences in the pool made TCR yields vary.

This clonotype was counted at least ten times. Its antigen is not known. Individual cDNA molecules each carried unique molecular identifiers attached by the library. Authors' analysis steps: TCRs per sample had a median of approximately 88,000 and ranged from about 23,224 to 750,000. TCRdb processed the RACE reads anew with MiXCR; each CDR3 protein has one entry. In this record, the V and J calls reflect TCRdb's handling and not the investigators' own analysis. This sample carries about 82,000 distinct CDR3 sequences, over 8.5% of them seen once, and the ten largest clones take over 1.5%. The sample's time point: healthy volunteer bleed at 6 weeks. It was unfractionated whole blood from which total RNA was extracted. V trimming: 2 bases; J trimming: 2 bases; junction bases outside the gene matches: 1. This CDR3 spans 14 amino acids. Germline CDR1 is MRHNA and CDR2 is SNTAGT. Points from the study as a whole: TCRs at a frequency above 1 in 1000 stayed unchanged with DPC sensitization.

The chain couples TRBV6-4 to TRBJ2-3; 7 bases line up with TRBD2. The sequence came from a male donor in good health. Some clones in this sample may be carry-over from other donors' samples. Material: whole blood. CDR3 DNA: TGTGCCAGCAGTGACGGGAGGGCCACAGATACGCAGTATTTT. Translating it yields CASSDGRATDTQYF.